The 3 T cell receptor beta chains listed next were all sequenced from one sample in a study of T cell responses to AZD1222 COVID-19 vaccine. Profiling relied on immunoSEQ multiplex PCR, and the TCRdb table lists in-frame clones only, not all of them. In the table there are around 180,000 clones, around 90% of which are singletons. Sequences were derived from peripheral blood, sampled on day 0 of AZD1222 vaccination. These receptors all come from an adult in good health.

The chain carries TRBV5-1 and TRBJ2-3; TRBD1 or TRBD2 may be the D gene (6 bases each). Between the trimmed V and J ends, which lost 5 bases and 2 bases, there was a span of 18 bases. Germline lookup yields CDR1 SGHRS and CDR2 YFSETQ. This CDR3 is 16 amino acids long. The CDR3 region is CASSPGVQGPTDTQYF. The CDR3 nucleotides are TGCGCCAGCAGTCCGGGGGTGCAGGGGCCCACAGATACGCAGTATTTT.

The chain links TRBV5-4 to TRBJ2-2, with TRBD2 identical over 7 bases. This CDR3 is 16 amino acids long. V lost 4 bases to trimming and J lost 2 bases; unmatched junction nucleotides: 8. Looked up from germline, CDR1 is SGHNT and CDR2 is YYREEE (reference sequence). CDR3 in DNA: TGTGCCAGCAGCCCGGCTAGCGGCTCAAACACCGGGGAGCTGTTTTTT. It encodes CASSPASGSNTGELFF.

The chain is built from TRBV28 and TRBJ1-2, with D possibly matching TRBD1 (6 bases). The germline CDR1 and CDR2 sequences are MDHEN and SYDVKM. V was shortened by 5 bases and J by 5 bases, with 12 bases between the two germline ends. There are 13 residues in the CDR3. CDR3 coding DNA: TGTGCCAGCAGTACTCACAGGGAATATGGCTACACCTTC. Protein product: CASSTHREYGYTF.